The 27 T cell receptor beta chains reported below all come from one sample, sequenced in a study of T cells and Merkel cell carcinoma outcomes. The protocol was immunoSEQ multiplex PCR, while the TCRdb copy is restricted to in-frame clones and leaves out a portion. Among about 15,000 clones listed, roughly 89% were seen once. The sequenced sample consisted of tumor tissue from Merkel cell carcinoma. Every receptor here comes from a human donor with Merkel cell carcinoma.

CDR3 in amino acids: CASSMRNTGELFF. In DNA, the CDR3 is TGTGCCAGCTCAATGCGGAACACCGGGGAGCTGTTTTTT. This chain joins TRBV18 and TRBJ2-2, with D hard to call. Germline V gene sequence: CDR1 KGHSH, CDR2 LQKENI. The CDR3 contains 13 residues. The germline V and J ends were trimmed by 5 bases and 1 base, with 5 bases remaining between them. Together with reference TRBV18 and TRBJ2-2, the CDR3 gives the full variable domain: NAGVMQNPRHLVRRRGQEARLRCSPMKGHSHVYWYRQLPEEGLKFMVYLQKENIIDESGMPKERFSAEFPKEGPSILRIQQVVRGDSAAYFCASSMRNTGELFFGEGSRLTVL.

The rearrangement uses TRBV28 and TRBJ2-1, with D perhaps matching TRBD2 (5 bases). The CDR3 is 13 residues long. The ends were cut back, 8 bases at V and 0 bases at J, with 8 bases in the middle. Germline V gene data show CDR1 as MDHEN and CDR2 as SYDVKM. The CDR3 region has the DNA TGTGCCAGCCAAGGGAGCTCCTACAATGAGCAGTTCTTC. Amino acids: CASQGSSYNEQFF.

This rearrangement joins TRBV5-5 to TRBJ2-5; D remains ambiguous. The CDR3 has 14 amino acids. Trimming took off 6 bases at V and 1 base at J, with 13 bases between the two ends. Per germline, CDR1 SGHKS and CDR2 YYEKEE (reference sequence). CDR3 coding DNA: TGTGCCAGCAACCCCGACTGGACCCAAGAGACCCAGTACTTC. This sequence encodes CASNPDWTQETQYF.

Here the CDR3 reads CASSYSGGIYGYTF. CDR3 DNA sequence: TGTGCCAGCAGTTACTCAGGAGGGATCTATGGCTACACCTTC. The chain carries TRBV6-6 and TRBJ1-2; D unresolved. Germline values: CDR1 MNHNY, CDR2 SVGAGI (reference sequence). The CDR3 consists of 14 residues. Trimming removed 0 bases from V and 4 bases from J, with 9 bases in between.

The gene calls are TRBV5-1 and TRBJ1-2; possibly TRBD1 for D (5 bases). V shed 2 bases and J shed 2 bases, with 13 bases lying between them. CDR3 length equals 15 residues. The germline gives CDR1 SGHRS, CDR2 YFSETQ. CDR3 amino acids: CASSLRGDVNYGYTF. CDR3 coding DNA: TGCGCCAGCAGCTTAAGAGGGGACGTCAACTATGGCTACACCTTC. Using reference TRBV5-1 and TRBJ1-2 for the parts outside the CDR3, the full variable domain is KAGVTQTPRYLIKTRGQQVTLSCSPISGHRSVSWYQQTPGQGLQFLFEYFSETQRNKGNFPGRFSGRQFSNSRSEMNVSTLELGDSALYLCASSLRGDVNYGYTFGSGTRLTVV.

The chain carries TRBV5-1 and TRBJ2-2; no clear D gene. Germline-derived CDR1 and CDR2 are SGHRS and YFSETQ. The CDR3 is made up of 12 amino acids. The germline V and J ends were trimmed by 4 bases and 3 bases, with 4 bases remaining between them. The CDR3 here is CASSEDTGELFF. CDR3 DNA sequence: TGCGCCAGCAGCGAAGACACCGGGGAGCTGTTTTTT.

The chain carries TRBV6-5 and TRBJ2-7; 8 bases agree with TRBD1. Germline loops: CDR1 MNHEY, CDR2 SVGAGI. The CDR3 runs 15 residues. V was pared by 7 bases and J by 2 bases, with 10 bases of the junction left unmatched. CDR3 coding DNA: TGTGCCAGCAACTACGACAGGGGCCAGACCTACGAGCAGTACTTC. Its protein product is CASNYDRGQTYEQYF.

CDR3: CASSLVASGSSRRSDTQYF. The CDR3 nucleotides are TGTGCCAGCAGCTTGGTCGCTAGCGGGAGTTCTAGAAGGTCAGATACGCAGTATTTT. This chain joins TRBV5-4 and TRBJ2-3, with 10 bases identical to TRBD2. CDR3 length equals 19 residues. Germline CDR1 SGHNT, CDR2 YYREEE (reference sequence). V dropped 0 bases and J dropped 4; count of bases not matched to a gene: 14.

V usage is TRBV11-2 and J usage is TRBJ2-7; 8 nucleotides line up with TRBD1. With 5 bases clipped from V and 5 bases from J, the junction kept 11 bases outside the gene matches. Germline assignment: CDR1 SGHAT and CDR2 FQNNGV. The CDR3 sequence is 15 residues long. The CDR3 nucleotides are TGTGCCAGCAGCCTCCCTGGGACAGGTAGAGACGAGCAGTACTTC. Amino acid sequence: CASSLPGTGRDEQYF.

This clone was seen a single time. The chain links TRBV4-3 to TRBJ2-7, with TRBD1 as a possible D gene (5 bases). Per the germline V gene, CDR1 is LGHNA and CDR2 is YSLEER. The CDR3 is 14 amino acids. Trimming removed 0 bases from V and 3 bases from J, with 9 bases in between. CDR3 coding DNA: TGCGCCAGCAGCCAAGAGAGACAGAACTACGAGCAGTACTTC. Translating gives CASSQERQNYEQYF.

V and J are TRBV27 and TRBJ1-2, with 9 nucleotides matching TRBD1. Per germline, CDR1 MNHEY and CDR2 SMNVEV (reference sequence). V was clipped by 5 bases and J by 6 bases; unmatched bases: 7. CDR3 size: 14 residues. Here the CDR3 reads CASSLRQGEDGYTF. The CDR3 DNA sequence: TGTGCCAGCAGTCTACGACAGGGGGAGGATGGCTACACCTTC.

The V and J genes are TRBV15 and TRBJ2-7, with D hard to call. Germline V gene lookup returns CDR1 LNHNV and CDR2 YYDKDF (reference sequence). V was clipped by 0 bases and J by 4 bases, with 16 bases between them. CDR3 length: 16 residues. CDR3 sequence: CATSRDRLMAGYEQYF. In nucleotides, the CDR3 is TGTGCCACCAGCAGAGATCGCTTGATGGCTGGGTACGAGCAGTACTTC.

The V and J genes are TRBV5-4 and TRBJ1-5; D remains unclear. The germline V gene has CDR1 SGHNT and CDR2 YYREEE (reference sequence). V lost 6 bases and J lost 9, with 25 bases in between. This CDR3 has 16 residues. The CDR3 spells CASILLCNSDLGPQHF. The DNA of the CDR3 is TGTGCCAGCATTCTCCTATGTAATTCAGATTTGGGGCCCCAGCATTTT.

The CDR3 sequence is CASSFFSRVGRETQYF. The CDR3 DNA reads TGTGCCAGCAGCTTCTTCTCCAGGGTGGGGAGGGAGACCCAGTACTTC. The chain couples TRBV5-5 to TRBJ2-5; TRBD2 is a possible D gene (6 bases). With 2 bases removed from V and 5 bases from J, the gap between germline ends came to 19 bases. This CDR3 is built from 16 residues. Germline lookup yields CDR1 SGHKS and CDR2 YYEKEE (reference sequence).

This chain joins TRBV7-8 and TRBJ1-5; no reliable D call. Germline CDR1 and CDR2: SGHVS and FQNEAQ. V was pared by 0 bases and J by 2 bases, with 8 bases between. The CDR3 sequence is 15 residues long. This CDR3 reads CASSLAEVGNQPQHF. CDR3 coding DNA: TGTGCCAGCAGCTTAGCGGAAGTAGGCAATCAGCCCCAGCATTTT.

The chain joins TRBV5-6 to TRBJ2-5; no definite D call. Trimming left V 5 bases short and J 7 bases short, with 15 bases between. The CDR3 is 13 residues long. Germline V gene sequence: CDR1 SGHDT, CDR2 YYEEEE. For the CDR3, the DNA is TGTGCCAGCAGTATGGGTAGAGTCGGGACCCAGTACTTC. Protein sequence: CASSMGRVGTQYF.

The chain links TRBV7-2 to TRBJ2-7, with D tentatively TRBD1 (6 bases). Germline values: CDR1 SGHTA, CDR2 FQGNSA. The CDR3 contains 15 residues. The V end was cut by 6 bases, the J end by 2 bases, with 17 bases between. CDR3 nucleotides: TGTGCCAGCAGTTTTGGATCAGGGGAAACCTACGAGCAGTACTTC. Translated, it gives CASSFGSGETYEQYF.

The chain links TRBV10-3 to TRBJ1-5; the D is unclear. This CDR3 region has 13 residues. From germline, CDR1 is ENHRY and CDR2 SYGVKD. Deletions cut 5 bases from V and 4 bases from J, with 9 bases between. The CDR3 here is CAISTDGNQPQHF. CDR3 DNA sequence: TGTGCCATCAGTACAGATGGGAATCAGCCCCAGCATTTT.

This sequence joins TRBV11-2 and TRBJ2-1; 9 bases map to TRBD2. The ends lost 10 bases at V and 4 bases at J; junction bases unmatched: 5. Germline CDR1 SGHAT, CDR2 FQNNGV. This CDR3 is built from 13 residues. Here the CDR3 reads CATGLAGYNEQFF. The CDR3 DNA reads TGTGCCACGGGGCTAGCGGGGTACAATGAGCAGTTCTTC.

This chain uses TRBV5-6 with TRBJ2-1; 15 bases line up with TRBD2. In germline, CDR1 is SGHDT, CDR2 YYEEEE. The CDR3 is 13 residues long. V lost 3 bases to trimming and J lost 15 bases; unmatched junction nucleotides: 4. The DNA of the CDR3 is TGTGCCAGCAGCTCCGGGACTAGCGGGGGGCTGTTCTTC. This translates into CASSSGTSGGLFF.

This clone occurred a few times. The CDR3 DNA is TGCGCCAGCAGCCCTTTCGGACAGGGCTATGGCTACACCTTC. Amino acid sequence: CASSPFGQGYGYTF. The rearrangement uses TRBV10-2 and TRBJ1-2, with 8 bases that match TRBD1. CDR1 is WSHSY, CDR2 SAAADI, per germline. The CDR3 is made up of 14 amino acids. With 6 bases clipped from V and 4 bases from J, the junction kept 7 bases outside the gene matches.

This clone came up once. The chain links TRBV7-8 to TRBJ1-1; D gene uncertain. Trimming stripped 3 bases from V and 3 bases from J, with 11 bases between. Germline CDR1 SGHVS, CDR2 FQNEAQ. The CDR3 has 14 amino acids. CDR3 residues: CASSFSGVHTEAFF. CDR3 sequence (DNA): TGTGCCAGCAGCTTTAGTGGGGTTCACACTGAAGCTTTCTTT.

V is TRBV11-2 and J is TRBJ1-2; tentatively, D is TRBD1 (5 bases). This CDR3 comprises 16 residues. The V and J ends lost 4 bases and 4 bases respectively, with 19 bases between them. CDR1 and CDR2 from the germline V gene are SGHAT and FQNNGV. The DNA of the CDR3 is TGTGCCAGCAGCTATCGCCGCCGGGGCAGACTCTATGGCTACACCTTC. Its translation: CASSYRRRGRLYGYTF.

This clone was seen only once. The V call is TRBV28, the J call TRBJ2-3; 11 bases agree with TRBD2. Germline assignment: CDR1 MDHEN and CDR2 SYDVKM. The CDR3 spans 15 residues. The V gene end was trimmed by 6 bases and the J gene end by 6 bases; junction bases not matched to a gene: 8. The CDR3 bases are TGTGCCAGCAGCCCTAGCGGGAGGCTTACGGATACGCAGTATTTT. As protein: CASSPSGRLTDTQYF.

This clone was observed once. The V call is TRBV6-1, the J call TRBJ2-7; a weak D match, TRBD1 (5 bases). CDR1 and CDR2 (germline): MNHNS, SASEGT. With 4 bases removed from V and 3 bases from J, the gap between germline ends came to 16 bases. The CDR3 extends over 15 amino acids. The CDR3 loop is CASSVSPDTLYEQYF. DNA for the CDR3: TGTGCCAGCAGTGTCTCTCCGGACACGCTCTACGAGCAGTACTTC.

This clone was counted once. The chain carries TRBV7-9 and TRBJ2-2; 8 nucleotides match TRBD1. Trimming at V came to 0 bases and at J to 13 bases, leaving 7 bases not matched to a gene. The CDR3 runs to 14 residues. Germline values: CDR1 SEHNR, CDR2 FQNEAQ (reference sequence). CDR3 coding DNA: TGTGCCAGCAGCTTAGCGTCGGGGACAGGACGGCTGTTTTTT. Protein: CASSLASGTGRLFF.

This clone was seen just once. V gene TRBV4-3 combines with J gene TRBJ2-2; 8 nucleotides line up with TRBD2. CDR1 is LGHNA, CDR2 YSLEER, per germline. V shed 3 bases and J 4 bases; nucleotides not matched to a gene: 4. The CDR3 runs to 15 residues. The CDR3 coding sequence is TGCGCCAGCAGCCACGGGACTAGAGGCACCGGGGAGCTGTTTTTT. It yields the protein CASSHGTRGTGELFF.